The rows below give T cell receptor beta chains drawn from one sample of a study of cytomegalovirus exposure and HLA in healthy donors. Repertoires were generated with immunoSEQ multiplex PCR, while TCRdb's copy carries only in-frame clones and drops some. The data hold 55,000 to 70,000 clones, with around 82% observed a single time. The sample comprised PBMCs. These receptors all come from a young man in good health and CMV-seropositive. Both conserved end residues are part of each CDR3. A D gene is named only where the DNA matches it firmly. For some rows the clone size is stated as once, few or many, or as a class when expanded; others skip it.

TRBJ1-1,TRBV19,-,-,TGTGCCAGTAGCGCGGACAGGAACACTGAAGCTTTCTTT,CASSADRNTEAFF
TRBJ1-5,TRBV7-6,TRBD1,once,TGTGCCAGCAGCTTGGGACAGGGGGGTCAGCCCCAGCATTTT,CASSLGQGGQPQHF
TRBJ2-5,TRBV5-4,-,-,TGTGCCAGCAGCTTGAACTTGGGCGAGACCCAGTACTTC,CASSLNLGETQYF
TRBJ2-1,TRBV14,-,-,TGTGCCAGCAGCCAAGAAAGTGGTACTTACAATGAGCAGTTCTTC,CASSQESGTYNEQFF
TRBJ1-5,TRBV5-1,-,-,TGCGCCAGCAGCTTGGGGGAGGGCCCCAATCAGCCCCAGCATTTT,CASSLGEGPNQPQHF
TRBJ2-5,TRBV4-1,TRBD2,-,TGCGCCAGCAGCCCCCGGGGGGTAGAACAAGAGACCCAGTACTTC,CASSPRGVEQETQYF
TRBJ1-5,TRBV30,TRBD1,-,TGTGCAGGACAGGGAAATGGCAATCAGCCCCAGCATTTT,CAGQGNGNQPQHF
TRBJ2-7,TRBV5-1,TRBD2,-,TGCGCCAGCAGCCGGACTAGCGGGGACTACGAGCAGTACTTC,CASSRTSGDYEQYF
TRBJ2-7,TRBV2,TRBD2,-,TGTGCCAGCACGGCGGGGGGCACCTACGAGCAGTACTTC,CASTAGGTYEQYF
TRBJ1-2,TRBV28,TRBD1,-,TGTGCCAGCACCCTTGGGACAGGGGGTGGCTACACCTTC,CASTLGTGGGYTF
TRBJ1-1,TRBV19,-,-,TGTGCCAGTAGTACGAACAGGGTCACTGAAGCTTTCTTT,CASSTNRVTEAFF
TRBJ1-2,TRBV5-4,TRBD1,-,TGTGCCAGCAGCTCAGGACAGGTCCTTAACTATGGCTACACCTTC,CASSSGQVLNYGYTF
TRBJ2-7,TRBV6-5,TRBD1,-,TGTGCCAGCGGACAGGGCTCTTTTTACGAGCAGTACTTC,CASGQGSFYEQYF
TRBJ2-3,TRBV4-1,TRBD2,-,TGCGCCAGCAGCCACTCTAGCGGGATCGCAGATACGCAGTATTTT,CASSHSSGIADTQYF
TRBJ2-7,TRBV6-5,TRBD1,once,TGTGCCAGCAGTTGGTCTGGACAGGCCTACGAGCAGTACTTC,CASSWSGQAYEQYF
TRBJ2-7,TRBV10-3,-,once,TGTGCCATCAGTGAGTCTCAAAACGAGCAGTACTTC,CAISESQNEQYF